This section outlines one T cell receptor beta chain sequence together with its context. The data derive from a study of OX40 agonist ivuxolimab in advanced cancers. This CDR3 has 13 amino acids. The germline gives CDR1 SGHTA, CDR2 FQGNSA. Trimming left V 6 bases short and J 3 bases short, with 11 bases between. Only in-frame clones appear in the TCRdb table, and some are missing; sequencing was by immunoSEQ multiplex PCR. The sample has over 80,000 clones, 86% seen once. The clonotype comes from an adult with an advanced solid tumor such as melanoma, head and neck, liver or kidney cancer. V and J are TRBV7-2 and TRBJ1-1, with D perhaps TRBD1 (6 bases). The sequencing here drew on CD4+ or CD8+ T cells sorted from blood, taken in a trial of the OX40 agonist ivuxolimab. The CDR3 region is CASSLQGYTEAFF. CDR3 bases: TGTGCCAGCAGTTTACAGGGCTACACTGAAGCTTTCTTT. Supplemented by reference TRBV7-2 and TRBJ1-1, the full variable domain reads GAGVSQSPSNKVTEKGKDVELRCDPISGHTALYWYRQSLGQGLEFLIYFQGNSAPDKSGLPSDRFSAERTGGSVSTLTIQRTQQEDSAVYLCASSLQGYTEAFFGQGTRLTVV.